This T cell receptor (beta chain) appears in the sequencing data of a study of cytomegalovirus exposure and HLA in healthy donors (dated by TCRdb to the late 2010s). About the full investigation: An earlier analysis of roughly 610 of the donors reported 276 Gb of sequence data and roughly 120 million unique TCR beta sequences obtained from roughly 170 million T cells. Rather than drawing on any new phenotypic data, the later analysis identified candidate immune exposures from TCR beta sequences and the way those sequences occurred across donors. Several DR-DQ haplotypes were handled as single units for association and clustering because linkage in the cohort was strong. A later genetic analysis used genome-wide SNP genotypes for about 60% of the roughly 700 donors, treating that subset as a discovery cohort. The study combined high-throughput TCR immunosequencing, statistical association of individual TCRs with disease status, and machine learning to predict cytomegalovirus infection status. Across 300 to 400 genotyped donors of the cohort, an average of about 240,000 unique TCR beta nucleotide sequences per donor were sequenced, and roughly 20% of those sequences were non-productive. An early release covering roughly 640 HLA-typed donors comprised roughly 300 gigabases of sequencing data and about 90 million unique TCR sequences. The study was designed to test whether signatures of past pathogen exposure could be identified by cataloging public T cell receptors. To study patterns of TCR occurrence, a later analysis re-analyzed previously published TCR beta repertoires from 650 to 750 donors and added high-resolution HLA genotyping. Using immunosequencing, the study profiled T cell repertoires from 500 to 800 subjects and related those repertoires to cytomegalovirus serostatus. Donor age, sex, ethnicity and CMV serostatus were compiled alongside the repertoire data. The number of donors typed differed by locus, with 629-630 for A, B, C, DRB1 and DQB1, more than 500 for DQA1, approximately 570 for DPA1, and 400 to 490 for DPB1. An earlier analysis of around 540 of the donors applied high-throughput TCR beta sequencing to assess whether each TCR beta V gene segment acted as functional or pseudogenic. Every repertoire in the discovery cohort had been generated on one and the same sequencing platform. HLA typing covered class I and class II loci at four-digit resolution. The genetic ancestry cluster associated with self-reported Caucasian donors included over 80% of the roughly 400 genotyped donors. Along with the 666-subject first cohort, a separate validation cohort of some 130 different subjects was used. General conclusions and limits of the study: Compared with equally common non-associated chains, HLA-associated TCR beta chains in a later analysis were more clonally expanded and had lower generation probabilities. Because HLA typing was unavailable for some donors at each locus, only the typed subset was used in association tests. A further reported finding was that TCR beta sequences accurately predicted the HLA-A and HLA-B alleles for most subjects in the first cohort. A later genetic analysis associated a missense DCLRE1C variant with V-gene and J-gene trimming of TCR beta chains, and an independent cohort replicated the association. In a later analysis, several top co-occurrence clusters were reported to appear linked to parvovirus B19, influenza, CMV and Epstein-Barr virus. Only TCR beta chains were sequenced in this cohort, and the absence of alpha or paired-chain data limited detectable features. A later analysis found that most CMV-associated TCR beta chains appeared HLA-restricted, with HLA associations seemingly driven largely by CMV exposure. In an earlier analysis of 500 to 650 of the donors, most TCR beta V segments appeared in productive rearrangements about 87% or about 30% of the time, broadly matching IMGT annotations. The study listed 170 or so TCR beta chains as associated with cytomegalovirus. The authors suggested that the approach could potentially be generalized to other disease states and immunological phenotypes. Cytomegalovirus status was reported to be diagnosed by the classifier with high specificity and sensitivity in both the original and validation cohorts. Because counts were too low, seventeen rarely observed V segments, including chromosome 9 orphons, were excluded from the earlier analysis of 587 of the donors. Linkage disequilibrium might explain the correlated functional status among segregating V segments, but an unknown experimental factor could not be ruled out. Compared with the 666-donor mean, donors in an Asian-associated ancestry cluster had fewer N-insertions in productive TCRs, according to a later genetic analysis. Some IMGT-functional V segments, including TRBV6-2 and TRBV6-3, could not be told apart with the 87-base-pair reads, so those segments were excluded. Roughly uniform sequencing depth across donors was assumed in presence/absence analyses, although this assumption may not hold. While some public TCRs were present in many individuals, most TCR sequences turned up only very rarely across donors. In vitro tests confirmed that a few of the cytomegalovirus-associated TCR beta chains recognize cytomegalovirus antigens. Assigning TCR associations to individual alleles was difficult when HLA alleles, especially DR and DQ, strongly co-occurred. A later analysis associated about 17,000 TCR beta sequences with specific HLA alleles at a false discovery rate of 0.05. A cluster of highly shared sequence variants was judged likely to be a technical artifact of the sequencing pipeline. The only immune exposure information available for the cohort was CMV serostatus. In a later analysis, TCR association rates were found to vary across HLA loci, with the most associated TCRs seen for DRB1 alleles and the fewest for HLA-C alleles.

The cohort was made up of hundreds of healthy bone marrow donors. At the time of sampling, all cohort members were nominally healthy, though unrecorded immune exposures were likely present. The donor was CMV seronegative and was included in the group of 352 seronegative cohort members. Every donor gave a peripheral blood sample, and the peripheral blood mononuclear cells from that sample were used for TCR beta sequencing. Genomic DNA extraction from the blood cell samples was performed with the Qiagen DNeasy Blood Extraction Kit. Remarks on this clone: Its recognized antigen is unknown. No base quality values were provided; no much bigger clone lies one nucleotide off.

Preparation of the library involved the immunoSEQ multiplex PCR assay. A mixture of 60 forward primers for TCR Vbeta segments and 13 reverse primers for TCR Jbeta segments was used in the multiplex PCR. The CDR3 region of rearranged TCR beta genes was amplified from genomic DNA by a multiplex PCR assay. The Illumina HiSeq System was used to sequence the amplified TCR beta libraries as 87-base-pair reads. Under the source paper's analysis protocol: A later analysis tallied 75 million to 95 million unique TCR beta chains across the 666 repertoires, and roughly 11 million of those chains were shared by two or more donors. Raw reads were error-corrected and collapsed into unique sequences by a nearest-neighbor algorithm in which closely related sequences were merged to remove PCR and sequencing errors. CDR3 sequences were aligned to IMGT reference sequences to assign V, D and J gene segments. Each retained sequence needed at least a six-nucleotide match to both a V gene segment and a J gene segment. Rearrangements were called productive when the CDR3 lacked stop codons and stayed in frame with V and J; all others were non-productive. Following IMGT convention, CDR3 was defined as the stretch from the second conserved V-encoded cysteine up to the conserved J-encoded phenylalanine. In an earlier analysis of more than 550 of the donors, sequences lacking an unambiguous match to a single V gene segment were excluded. In an earlier analysis of roughly 500 of the donors, V segments were called functional above 56.7% productive rearrangements and were called segregating when the between-donor standard deviation exceeded 5%. A statistical classification framework was built for diagnosing cytomegalovirus status from the catalog of TCR beta chain sequences. A later analysis assigned V and J genes by comparing TCR nucleotide sequences with IMGT/GENE-DB human TR gene sequences. In a later analysis, CDR3 sequences and most-parsimonious VDJ recombination scenarios were assigned using the TCRdist pipeline. A later analysis defined each TCR beta chain by its CDR3 amino acid sequence plus V-gene family, and excluded reads lacking a unique V-gene family. To address suspected cross-contamination and a sequencing artifact, a later analysis removed several hundred highly shared, low-generation-probability nucleotide sequences. For each public chain, a later analysis derived a clonal expansion index from normalized ranks of inferred template counts within each repertoire. A later analysis computed generation probabilities with a VDJ recombination model fitted to out-of-frame rearrangements, and checked the results against IGoR. In a later analysis, hypergeometric tests were used to score TCR-TCR, TCR-HLA and TCR-CMV co-occurrence, with a repertoire-size bias correction applied to TCR pairs. A later analysis estimated false discovery rates by permuting HLA or CMV assignments 20 times. In a later analysis, co-occurring TCRs were grouped using DBSCAN, and TCRdist sequence similarity was added for clustering within HLA-allele-positive subsets. Co-occurrence clustering excluded repertoires with fewer than 30,000 or more than 120,000 public chains, plus five with anomalous nucleotide sharing. TCRdb re-hosts the immuneACCESS table, in-frame sequences only. Its copies lack some clones; in the studies checked, an unresolved V gene accounts for under half of them, and the cause for the rest is not known. V and J calls and clone size are copied from that table; D and trimming were computed from the DNA. This sample lists over 130,000 clones; about 66% were detected once. Roughly 1.8% of the sample rests with the top ten.

Trimming takes 7 bases from V and 3 bases from J, and the germline ends sit 16 bases apart. From the cysteine up to the phenylalanine, the CDR3 has a length of 14 residues. Here the CDR3 DNA is all that survives: 42 bases in frame from base 1. The receptor's source is a male donor in good health and CMV-seronegative. The source material was PBMCs. The sequence is built from TRBV6-7 and TRBJ2-7, with TRBD2 as a weak D call on 6 bases. TRBV6-7 is given ORF status, its function remaining uncertain. DNA sequence: TGTGCCAGCAAGGGGTGTATGGGGGGCTACGAGCAGTACTTC. Translated, this gives CASKGCMGGYEQYF.